This TCR beta chain comes out of a study of PD-L1 blockade in urothelial cancer. Clones were read by immunoSEQ multiplex PCR, and TCRdb kept only the in-frame ones, dropping some. The table shows 100,000 or so clones, with about 90% occurring only once. There are 14 residues in the CDR3. This TCR derives from an elderly woman with urothelial cancer. The specimen comprised PBMCs, sampled around atezolizumab (anti-PD-L1) treatment. This chain connects TRBV21-1 to TRBJ2-7; no DNA check was done on the table's D call, TRBD1. TRBV21-1 is reported as a pseudogene. This CDR3 is CASRTGTGPYEQYF. DNA of the CDR3: TGTGCCAGCAGGACCGGGACAGGGCCCTACGAGCAGTACTTC.